The 18 T cell receptor beta chains presented below share a single source sample, sequenced in a study of OX40 agonist ivuxolimab in advanced cancers. Clones were read by immunoSEQ multiplex PCR, and TCRdb kept only the in-frame ones, dropping some. The data hold under 10,000 clones, with about four fifths observed a single time. This specimen consisted of CD4+ or CD8+ T cells sorted from blood, obtained in a trial of the OX40 agonist ivuxolimab. These receptors were obtained from an adult with an advanced solid tumor such as melanoma, head and neck, liver or kidney cancer.

The gene calls are TRBV11-2 and TRBJ1-4; tentative D call: TRBD1 (5 bases). V was trimmed by 5 bases and J by 8 bases, leaving 15 bases between them. CDR3 length: 14 amino acids. Germline loops: CDR1 SGHAT, CDR2 FQNNGV. The CDR3 DNA follows: TGTGCCAGCAGCCGCCGTGGGGGGGTCGAAAAACTGTTTTTT. The encoded protein is CASSRRGGVEKLFF. Using reference TRBV11-2 and TRBJ1-4 for the parts outside the CDR3, the full variable domain is EAGVAQSPRYKIIEKRQSVAFWCNPISGHATLYWYQQILGQGPKLLIQFQNNGVVDDSQLPKDRFSAERLKGVDSTLKIQPAKLEDSAVYLCASSRRGGVEKLFFGSGTQLSVL.

The chain employs TRBV14 and TRBJ1-6; 10 bases are shared with TRBD1. The V and J ends lost 4 bases and 10 bases, in that order; junction bases with no gene match: 13. The CDR3 extends over 17 amino acids. Germline CDR1 and CDR2: SGHDN and FVKESK. CDR3 protein: CASSPTPLTGGASPLHF. CDR3 DNA: TGTGCCAGCAGCCCTACTCCACTGACAGGGGGCGCATCACCCCTCCACTTT.

The chain joins TRBV12-5 to TRBJ2-2; the D is unclear. CDR1 is LGHNT and CDR2 is FRNRAP in the germline V gene. The length of the CDR3 is 15 residues. Trimming shortened V by 1 base and J by 6 bases, and 12 bases separated the two germline ends. The chain's CDR3 is CASGLGHERPGELFF. CDR3 nucleotide sequence: TGTGCTAGTGGTTTGGGCCACGAACGACCCGGGGAGCTGTTTTTT.

As concerns this clone: The limits of the CDR3 on the DNA are not certain, so only TCRdb's listed CDR3 is given. V usage is TRBV27 and J usage is TRBJ2-1; the table's D call, TRBD2, was not checked against the DNA. The CDR3 sequence runs 13 residues, both termini included. Germline lookup yields CDR1 MNHEY and CDR2 SMNVEV (reference sequence). CDR3 protein: CASSFLENYEQFF.

J is TRBJ1-2 and V is TRBV6-5, with 10 bases that match TRBD1. V was clipped by 4 bases and J by 7 bases; unmatched bases: 9. Germline CDR1 reads MNHEY; CDR2 reads SVGAGI. The CDR3 extends over 15 amino acids. This chain's CDR3 is CASSWGQGFRSGYTF. CDR3 coding DNA: TGTGCCAGCAGTTGGGGACAGGGGTTCCGTAGTGGCTACACCTTC.

This clone showed up just a few times. The gene calls are TRBV5-5 and TRBJ1-2, with D perhaps matching TRBD1 (6 bases). V lost 4 bases to trimming and J lost 4 bases, with 20 bases between them. The V gene's germline CDR1 is SGHKS and CDR2 YYEKEE (reference sequence). This CDR3 comprises 16 residues. The CDR3 nucleotides are TGTGCCAGCAGCCCTGGGGCCTTGGACAGCTTCTATGGCTACACCTTC. Its translation: CASSPGALDSFYGYTF.

CDR3 in DNA: TGCGCCAGCAGCCAAGAAGTACAAGCGAACACCGGGGAGCTGTTTTTT. This encodes CASSQEVQANTGELFF. The chain employs TRBV4-3 and TRBJ2-2; D remains unclear. Germline loops: CDR1 LGHNA, CDR2 YSLEER. The CDR3 loop spans 16 amino acids. V was cut by 0 bases and J by 0 bases, with 8 bases left in between.

The chain combines TRBV27 with TRBJ2-1, with D possibly being TRBD1 or TRBD2 (5 bases each). CDR1 and CDR2 (germline): MNHEY, SMNVEV (reference sequence). The germline V and J ends were trimmed by 0 bases and 7 bases, with 13 bases remaining between them. The length of the CDR3 is 15 residues. CDR3 region: CASSLSRAGRNEQFF. The CDR3 coding sequence is TGTGCCAGCAGTTTATCGAGAGCAGGGAGAAATGAGCAGTTCTTC.

The V gene is TRBV9, the J gene TRBJ2-1; D is unclear. The germline V gene encodes CDR1 SGDLS and CDR2 YYNGEE. The CDR3 covers 15 residues. The ends were cut back, 0 bases at V and 3 bases at J, with 10 bases in the middle. CDR3 loop: CASSVEGRNYNEQFF. The CDR3 DNA reads as TGTGCCAGCAGCGTAGAAGGTAGGAACTACAATGAGCAGTTCTTC.

The chain employs TRBV28 and TRBJ2-2; D possibly corresponds to TRBD2 (5 bases). V lost 3 bases to trimming and J lost 2 bases, with 10 bases between them. The CDR3 is made up of 15 amino acids. Germline CDR1 and CDR2: MDHEN and SYDVKM. The CDR3 nucleotides are TGTGCCAGCAGTTTTGCCGGGGTAAACACCGGGGAGCTGTTTTTT. Amino acid sequence: CASSFAGVNTGELFF. The whole variable domain, filled in from reference TRBV28 and TRBJ2-2, reads DVKVTQSSRYLVKRTGEKVFLECVQDMDHENMFWYRQDPGLGLRLIYFSYDVKMKEKGDIPEGYSVSREKKERFSLILESASTNQTSMYLCASSFAGVNTGELFFGEGSRLTVL.

The V and J genes are TRBV11-2 and TRBJ2-1; 9 positions agree with TRBD2. The CDR3 consists of 15 residues. The germline gives CDR1 SGHAT, CDR2 FQNNGV. V trimming: 5 bases; J trimming: 6 bases; junction bases outside the gene matches: 8. The CDR3 loop reads CASSNSGSRANEQFF. CDR3 nucleotides: TGTGCCAGCAGCAATAGCGGGAGCAGGGCCAATGAGCAGTTCTTC.

V gene TRBV7-9 combines with J gene TRBJ2-2; D ambiguous. V was clipped by 7 bases and J by 2 bases, with 17 bases between them. Germline assignment: CDR1 SEHNR and CDR2 FQNEAQ (reference sequence). The CDR3 length is 16 residues. The CDR3 nucleotides are TGTGCCAGCACCCCCAGAGAAGGCCTAAACACCGGGGAGCTGTTTTTT. Translation: CASTPREGLNTGELFF.

This clone was counted between two and nine times. V is TRBV12-5 and J is TRBJ1-2; TRBD1 agrees at 8 bases. Trimming took 5 bases from V and 0 from J; bases not matched to a gene: 2. Germline assignment: CDR1 LGHNT and CDR2 FRNRAP. This CDR3 is built from 14 residues. The CDR3 is CASGTGGTNYGYTF. CDR3 in DNA: TGTGCTAGTGGTACAGGGGGAACTAACTATGGCTACACCTTC. Full variable domain (outside the CDR3, taken from reference TRBV12-5 and TRBJ1-2): DARVTQTPRHKVTEMGQEVTMRCQPILGHNTVFWYRQTMMQGLELLAYFRNRAPLDDSGMPKDRFSAEMPDATLATLKIQPSEPRDSAVYFCASGTGGTNYGYTFGSGTRLTVV.

The V and J genes are TRBV4-3 and TRBJ1-2, with 7 bases fitting TRBD1. J gave up 4 bases and V 1 base, and 3 bases lay outside the gene matches. Per the germline V gene, CDR1 is LGHNA and CDR2 is YSLEER. CDR3 size: 14 residues. CDR3 amino acids: CASSQGQGGYGYTF. CDR3 nucleotide sequence: TGCGCCAGCAGCCAAGGGCAGGGGGGCTATGGCTACACCTTC.

The gene calls are TRBV7-4 and TRBJ2-2, with 7 bases identical to TRBD2. Germline values: CDR1 SGHVT, CDR2 SQSDAQ. J gave up 0 bases and V 6 bases, and 13 bases lay outside the gene matches. The CDR3 has 18 residues. DNA of the CDR3: TGTGCCAGCAGGCCCCCTCCGGGACTACAATCGAACACCGGGGAGCTGTTTTTT. Translated, it gives CASRPPPGLQSNTGELFF.

The chain carries TRBV5-1 and TRBJ2-3, with 8 bases lining up with TRBD2. The length of the CDR3 is 18 residues. Trimming took 0 bases from V and 1 from J; bases not matched to a gene: 10. Germline V gene lookup returns CDR1 SGHRS and CDR2 YFSETQ. DNA for the CDR3: TGCGCCAGCAGCTTGGCTGGACTAGCATCCTCGGGCACAGATACGCAGTATTTT. This encodes CASSLAGLASSGTDTQYF.

The V gene is TRBV27, the J gene TRBJ2-1; the D call may be TRBD1 or TRBD2 (5 bases each). Looked up from germline, CDR1 is MNHEY and CDR2 is SMNVEV (reference sequence). This CDR3 has 15 amino acids. The ends were cut back, 5 bases at V and 8 bases at J, with 19 bases in the middle. The CDR3 bases are TGTGCCAGCAGTCCCTTCACGACAGCGGCCCATGAGCAGTTCTTC. It translates to CASSPFTTAAHEQFF.

The chain joins TRBV30 to TRBJ2-7; tentative D call: TRBD1 (6 bases). In germline, CDR1 is GTSNPN, CDR2 SVGIG (reference sequence). Trimming left V 0 bases short and J 7 bases short, with 13 bases between. The CDR3 length is 13 residues. The CDR3: CAWSVTGSGEQYF. The CDR3 nucleotides are TGTGCCTGGAGTGTTACAGGGTCGGGGGAGCAGTACTTC.